This T cell receptor (beta chain) originates from a study of memory CD4+ T cells and cytomegalovirus serostatus. Between the trimmed V and J ends, which lost 6 bases and 0 bases, there was a span of 15 bases. The CDR3 is made up of 15 amino acids. Looked up from germline, CDR1 is MNHEY and CDR2 is SVGAGI. Libraries were prepared by immunoSEQ multiplex PCR; TCRdb keeps only in-frame clonotypes and omits some of them. The sample comprises 52,000 or so clones, roughly 72% of which are singletons, and under 2% rests with the top ten. Single viable CD3+CD4+CD8-CD45RO+ cells were sorted as the memory CD4+ T cells.

This clonotype was sampled from an adult in good health and CMV-seronegative. V usage is TRBV6-5 and J usage is TRBJ2-7; maybe TRBD1 (6 bases). Sequenced sample: memory CD4+ T cells from blood. CDR3 nucleotide sequence: TGTGCCAGCAGCACTGGGACACCCAACTCCTACGAGCAGTACTTC. This codes for CASSTGTPNSYEQYF.